This entry features one TCR beta chain sequence. Antigen: not known. These data are taken from a study of immune evolution from preneoplasia to lung adenocarcinoma. Study-wide findings and caveats: KRAS-mutant nodules had the highest T cell clonality. Normal lung had highest clonality; later lesions appeared denser, more diverse. Top clone share appeared to fall from AAH through AIS, MIA, adenocarcinoma.

Losses at the gene ends were 3 bases for V and 3 bases for J; bases not matched to a gene: 3. The CDR3 is 14 amino acids. Germline V lookup: CDR1 SQVTM, CDR2 ANQGSEA. The assay was immunoSEQ multiplex PCR, and TCRdb's table has in-frame clones only and misses some. The profile shows some 14,000 clones, 75% to 85% of them singletons. Macro-dissection enriched premalignant or tumor cells before nucleic acid extraction. The receptor was isolated from a person aged 70 to 79 with lung adenocarcinoma. The chain uses TRBV29-1 and TRBJ2-1; 9 nucleotides match TRBD2. Sequencing was carried out using FFPE minimally invasive lung adenocarcinoma tissue. CDR3 amino acids: CSVEMRGGYNEQFF. The CDR3 region has the DNA TGCAGCGTTGAGATGCGGGGGGGCTACAATGAGCAGTTCTTC.